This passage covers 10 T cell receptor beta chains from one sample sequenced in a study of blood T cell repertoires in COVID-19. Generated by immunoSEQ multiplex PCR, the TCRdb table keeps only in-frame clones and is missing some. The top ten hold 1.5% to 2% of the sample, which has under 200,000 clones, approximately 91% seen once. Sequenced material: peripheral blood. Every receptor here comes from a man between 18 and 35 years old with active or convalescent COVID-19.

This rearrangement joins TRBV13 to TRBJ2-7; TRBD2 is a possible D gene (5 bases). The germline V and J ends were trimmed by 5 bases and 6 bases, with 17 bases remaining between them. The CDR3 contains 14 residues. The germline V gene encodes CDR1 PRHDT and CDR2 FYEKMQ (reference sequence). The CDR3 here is CASSRIGVGVEQYF. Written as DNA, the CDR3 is TGTGCCAGCAGCCGAATCGGGGTTGGGGTCGAGCAGTACTTC.

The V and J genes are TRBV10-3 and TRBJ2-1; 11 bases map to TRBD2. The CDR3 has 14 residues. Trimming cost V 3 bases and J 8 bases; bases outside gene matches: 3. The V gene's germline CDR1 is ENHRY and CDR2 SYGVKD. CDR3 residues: CAISELAGVYEQFF. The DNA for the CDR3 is TGTGCCATCAGTGAACTAGCGGGAGTTTATGAGCAGTTCTTC.

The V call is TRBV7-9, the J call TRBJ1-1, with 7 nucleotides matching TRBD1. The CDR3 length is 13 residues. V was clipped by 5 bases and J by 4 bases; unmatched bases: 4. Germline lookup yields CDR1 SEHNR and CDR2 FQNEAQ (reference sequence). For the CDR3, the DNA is TGTGCCAGCAGCGCGCAGGGGGTCACTGAAGCTTTCTTT. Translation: CASSAQGVTEAFF.

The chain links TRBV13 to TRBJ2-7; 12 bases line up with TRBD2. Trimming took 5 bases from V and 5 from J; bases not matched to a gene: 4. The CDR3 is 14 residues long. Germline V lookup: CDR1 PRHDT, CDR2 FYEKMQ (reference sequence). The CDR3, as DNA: TGTGCCAGCAGCCATCGACTAGCGGGAGACGAGCAGTACTTC. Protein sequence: CASSHRLAGDEQYF.

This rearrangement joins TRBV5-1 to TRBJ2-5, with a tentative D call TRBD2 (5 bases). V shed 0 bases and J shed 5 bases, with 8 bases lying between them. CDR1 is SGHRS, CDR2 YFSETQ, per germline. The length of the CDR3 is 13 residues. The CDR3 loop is CASSLDSGETQYF. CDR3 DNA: TGCGCCAGCAGCTTGGACTCGGGGGAGACCCAGTACTTC.

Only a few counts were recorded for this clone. Here the CDR3 reads CASSLGGYGYTF. Written as DNA, the CDR3 is TGTGCCAGCAGCTTAGGAGGGTATGGCTACACCTTC. V gene TRBV7-8 combines with J gene TRBJ1-2, with no clear D. The germline CDR1 and CDR2 sequences are SGHVS and FQNEAQ. Trimming cost V 1 base and J 5 bases, with 5 bases left between them. CDR3 length: 12 residues.

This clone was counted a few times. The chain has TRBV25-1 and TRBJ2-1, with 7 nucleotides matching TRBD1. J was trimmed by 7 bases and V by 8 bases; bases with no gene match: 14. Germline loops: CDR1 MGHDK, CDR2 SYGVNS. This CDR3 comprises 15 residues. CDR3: CASQEVQGHRNEQFF. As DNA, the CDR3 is TGTGCCAGCCAAGAGGTACAGGGGCATAGAAATGAGCAGTTCTTC. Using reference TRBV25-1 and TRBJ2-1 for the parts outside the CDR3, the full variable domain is EADIYQTPRYLVIGTGKKITLECSQTMGHDKMYWYQQDPGMELHLIHYSYGVNSTEKGDLSSESTVSRIRTEHFPLTLESARPSHTSQYLCASQEVQGHRNEQFFGPGTRLTVL.

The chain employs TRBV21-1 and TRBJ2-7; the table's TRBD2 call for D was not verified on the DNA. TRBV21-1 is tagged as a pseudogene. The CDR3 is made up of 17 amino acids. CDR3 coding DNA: TGTGCCAGCAGCGAACGGACTAGCGGGGGAAGCTCCTACGAGCAGTACTTC. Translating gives CASSERTSGGSSYEQYF.

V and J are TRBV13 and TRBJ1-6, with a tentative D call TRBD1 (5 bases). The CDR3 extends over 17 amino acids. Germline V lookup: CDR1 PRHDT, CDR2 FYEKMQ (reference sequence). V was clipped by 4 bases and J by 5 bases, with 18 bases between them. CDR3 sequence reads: CASSSNPGVEHNSPLHF. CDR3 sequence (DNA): TGTGCCAGCAGCTCAAACCCGGGGGTTGAACATAATTCACCCCTCCACTTT.

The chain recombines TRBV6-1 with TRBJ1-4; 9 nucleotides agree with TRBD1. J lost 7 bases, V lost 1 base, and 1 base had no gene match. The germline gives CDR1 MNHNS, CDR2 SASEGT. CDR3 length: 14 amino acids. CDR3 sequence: CASSEGTGVEKLFF. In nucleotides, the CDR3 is TGTGCCAGCAGTGAAGGGACAGGGGTTGAAAAACTGTTTTTT.